What follows are 26 T cell receptor beta chains derived from one specimen sequenced in a study of blood T cell repertoires in COVID-19 (dated by TCRdb to the early 2020s). Preparation of the library involved the immunoSEQ multiplex PCR assay. This is the immuneACCESS table as TCRdb keeps it, with only in-frame sequences that have V and J called. A part of the clones is gone; compared with another copy, unresolved V genes explain less than half, and the rest is unexplained. This sample holds nearly 100,000 clones; about four fifths were observed only once. The top ten clones comprise about 18% of the sample. The sequencing input was peripheral blood. These TCRs come from an older woman with acute or convalescent COVID-19.

The chain uses TRBV5-1 and TRBJ2-3; 10 positions match TRBD2. The CDR3 is 17 amino acids. With V trimmed by 0 bases and J by 6 bases, 10 bases remained unmatched. Germline CDR1 is SGHRS and CDR2 is YFSETQ. The CDR3 sequence is CASSLASASGGGDTQYF. The CDR3 DNA is TGCGCCAGCAGCTTGGCCTCGGCTAGCGGGGGCGGGGATACGCAGTATTTT.

CDR3: CASSLRRAGNQPQHF. The CDR3 DNA follows: TGTGCCAGCAGTCTCCGCAGGGCTGGCAATCAGCCCCAGCATTTT. The chain combines TRBV27 with TRBJ1-5; the D gene is possibly TRBD1 (5 bases). Trimming cost V 5 bases and J 2 bases, with 13 bases left between them. This CDR3 contains 15 residues. Germline lookup yields CDR1 MNHEY and CDR2 SMNVEV (reference sequence).

J is TRBJ1-5 and V is TRBV19, with a weak D call TRBD1 (6 bases). The CDR3 runs 13 residues. The germline gives CDR1 LNHDA, CDR2 SQIVND (reference sequence). The V and J ends lost 7 bases and 9 bases respectively, with 16 bases between them. Here the CDR3 DNA reads TGTGCCAGTACTTCAGACAGGAGTCTGCCCCAGCATTTT. This sequence encodes CASTSDRSLPQHF.

This sequence joins TRBV3-1 (or the pseudogene TRBV3-2) and TRBJ1-6; 8 bases are shared with TRBD1. CDR3 size: 16 residues. Germline V gene sequence: CDR1 LGHDT, CDR2 YNNKEL (reference sequence). V was clipped by 1 base and J by 10 bases; unmatched bases: 9. CDR3: CASSQARTDRVSPLHF. Here the CDR3 DNA reads TGTGCCAGCAGCCAAGCTCGGACGGACAGGGTCTCACCCCTCCACTTT.

The V and J genes are TRBV9 and TRBJ1-3, with 10 positions matching TRBD1. The CDR3 covers 17 residues. The trim removed 4 bases at V and 1 base at J, leaving 8 bases unmatched. Germline assignment: CDR1 SGDLS and CDR2 YYNGEE. The DNA for the CDR3 is TGTGCCAGCAGCCAAGGTGGGACAGGGGTGTCTGGAAACACCATATATTTT. Residues: CASSQGGTGVSGNTIYF.

The chain links TRBV11-2 to TRBJ2-5, with a tentative D call TRBD1 (5 bases). Germline V gives CDR1 SGHAT, CDR2 FQNNGV. Trimming removed 1 base from V and 1 base from J, with 10 bases in between. The CDR3 has 15 amino acids. This CDR3 is CASSLVRGSQETQYF. CDR3 DNA: TGTGCCAGCAGCTTAGTAAGGGGCAGCCAAGAGACCCAGTACTTC.

This chain joins TRBV19 and TRBJ2-1; D remains ambiguous. Germline V gene lookup returns CDR1 LNHDA and CDR2 SQIVND (reference sequence). The CDR3 extends over 13 amino acids. V lost 1 base and J 5 bases, leaving 6 bases between the germline ends. The CDR3 spells CASSIGANNEQFF. DNA for the CDR3: TGTGCCAGTAGTATAGGGGCCAACAATGAGCAGTTCTTC.

The rearrangement joins TRBV28 to TRBJ1-5; D might be TRBD1 (5 bases). Germline assignment: CDR1 MDHEN and CDR2 SYDVKM. The V gene lost 7 bases and the J gene lost 0 bases, with 10 bases spanning the gap. The CDR3 is 14 residues long. CDR3 amino acids: CASTGLGSNQPQHF. CDR3 in DNA: TGTGCCAGCACAGGGTTAGGTAGCAATCAGCCCCAGCATTTT.

The chain is built from TRBV6-1 and TRBJ2-3; D not resolved. Trimming removed 3 bases at V and 0 bases at J, with 7 bases between. Germline CDR1 reads MNHNS; CDR2 reads SASEGT. This CDR3 contains 14 residues. In DNA, the CDR3 is TGTGCCAGCAGTGAGGGCTGGAGCACAGATACGCAGTATTTT. This gives the protein CASSEGWSTDTQYF.

The chain uses TRBV4-1 and TRBJ1-2, with TRBD1 identical over 8 bases. The germline V gene has CDR1 MGHRA and CDR2 YSYEKL. The J segment lost 5 bases and the V segment lost 4 bases, leaving 9 bases of the junction unmatched. The CDR3 has 15 amino acids. In DNA form, the CDR3 reads TGCGCCAGCAGCCGGAGCGGACAGGGCGGGTATGGCTACACCTTC. Translation: CASSRSGQGGYGYTF.

This clone was observed a handful of times. The chain joins TRBV7-2 to TRBJ1-5, with 12 nucleotides matching TRBD1. Germline lookup yields CDR1 SGHTA and CDR2 FQGNSA. The CDR3 consists of 16 residues. V shed 1 base, J shed 4 bases, and the junction held 2 bases outside the gene matches. This CDR3 is CASSLVGQGANQPQHF. CDR3 in DNA: TGTGCCAGCAGCTTAGTGGGACAGGGGGCAAATCAGCCCCAGCATTTT. The full variable domain, its missing parts supplied by reference TRBV7-2 and TRBJ1-5, is GAGVSQSPSNKVTEKGKDVELRCDPISGHTALYWYRQSLGQGLEFLIYFQGNSAPDKSGLPSDRFSAERTGGSVSTLTIQRTQQEDSAVYLCASSLVGQGANQPQHFGDGTRLSIL.

This clone was seen a handful of times. The chain combines TRBV6-6 with TRBJ1-2; 11 nucleotides align to TRBD1. The CDR3 runs 15 residues. The germline CDR1 and CDR2 sequences are MNHNY and SVGAGI (reference sequence). V trimming: 4 bases; J trimming: 6 bases; junction bases outside the gene matches: 7. The CDR3 sequence: CASSFARDRGNGYTF. For the CDR3, the DNA is TGTGCCAGCAGTTTCGCCCGGGACAGGGGGAATGGCTACACCTTC.

V gene TRBV4-2 combines with J gene TRBJ2-1; 9 nucleotides align to TRBD2. The CDR3 sequence is 16 residues long. The germline V gene encodes CDR1 LGHNA and CDR2 YNFKEQ. V trimming: 1 base; J trimming: 1 base; junction bases outside the gene matches: 2. The CDR3 protein is CASSQGAGGSYNEQFF. The CDR3 DNA sequence: TGTGCCAGCAGCCAAGGAGCGGGGGGTTCCTACAATGAGCAGTTCTTC.

This rearrangement joins TRBV5-1 to TRBJ2-5, with a tentative D call TRBD1 (5 bases). Trimming took off 0 bases at V and 5 bases at J, with 17 bases between the two ends. Germline values: CDR1 SGHRS, CDR2 YFSETQ. This CDR3 has 16 residues. CDR3 sequence (DNA): TGCGCCAGCAGCTTGGGTTTCGGGCAGGGTGAGGAGACCCAGTACTTC. As protein: CASSLGFGQGEETQYF. Filled out from reference TRBV5-1 and TRBJ2-5, the complete variable domain reads KAGVTQTPRYLIKTRGQQVTLSCSPISGHRSVSWYQQTPGQGLQFLFEYFSETQRNKGNFPGRFSGRQFSNSRSEMNVSTLELGDSALYLCASSLGFGQGEETQYFGPGTRLLVL.

This sequence joins TRBV28 and TRBJ2-5, with 8 bases matching TRBD2. Germline V gene lookup returns CDR1 MDHEN and CDR2 SYDVKM. Germline trimming cut 6 bases from V and 5 bases from J; bases unmatched to any gene: 17. The CDR3 contains 17 residues. CDR3 DNA sequence: TGTGCCAGCAGCCGCGCGGCTAGCGGGCCTAGGGGGGAGACCCAGTACTTC. Its protein product is CASSRAASGPRGETQYF.

The chain is built from TRBV29-1 and TRBJ2-7, with D tentatively TRBD2 (7 bases). The CDR3 runs to 14 residues. Germline CDR1 reads SQVTM; CDR2 reads ANQGSEA. Trimming shortened V by 2 bases and J by 6 bases, and 17 bases separated the two germline ends. In DNA form, the CDR3 reads TGCAGCGTTGAAAAGGGGACCCGGGGGGCCGAGCAGTACTTC. Protein: CSVEKGTRGAEQYF.

The chain has TRBV19 and TRBJ1-6; weak D call: TRBD1 (5 bases). Germline V gives CDR1 LNHDA, CDR2 SQIVND (reference sequence). CDR3 size: 16 residues. The V end lost 6 bases, the J end lost 0 bases, and 12 bases lay between the germline ends. The CDR3: CASSLTVRSYNSPLHF. Here the CDR3 DNA reads TGTGCCAGTAGCCTGACAGTCCGCTCCTATAATTCACCCCTCCACTTT.

This sequence joins TRBV7-9 and TRBJ2-5, with unresolved D. From germline, CDR1 is SEHNR and CDR2 FQNEAQ (reference sequence). CDR3 length equals 11 residues. Trimming took off 4 bases at V and 2 bases at J, with 2 bases between the two ends. CDR3 in amino acids: CASSSQETQYF. Written as DNA, the CDR3 is TGTGCCAGCAGCTCTCAAGAGACCCAGTACTTC.

CDR3 loop: CASSLVAGDSPLHF. In nucleotides, the CDR3 is TGTGCCAGCAGCTTGGTGGCAGGGGATTCACCCCTCCACTTT. The J gene is TRBJ1-6, the V gene TRBV11-3; a possible D gene is TRBD1 (6 bases). Deletions cut 3 bases from V and 8 bases from J, with 11 bases between. This CDR3 contains 14 residues. CDR1 is SGHNT, CDR2 YENEEA, per germline. Full variable domain (missing parts from reference TRBV11-3 and TRBJ1-6): EAGVVQSPRYKIIEKKQPVAFWCNPISGHNTLYWYLQNLGQGPELLIRYENEEAVDDSQLPKDRFSAERLKGVDSTLKIQPAELGDSAVYLCASSLVAGDSPLHFGNGTRLTVT.

This chain joins TRBV7-2 and TRBJ1-3; D gene uncertain. Trimming took off 5 bases at V and 2 bases at J, with 10 bases between the two ends. The CDR3 loop spans 14 amino acids. CDR1 is SGHTA, CDR2 FQGNSA, per germline. CDR3 sequence: CASSLKRAGNTIYF. The CDR3 nucleotides are TGTGCCAGCAGCCTTAAGAGAGCTGGAAACACCATATATTTT.

The rearrangement links TRBV5-1 to TRBJ1-1, with D maybe TRBD1 (5 bases). Trimming stripped 4 bases from V and 3 bases from J, with 10 bases between. The CDR3 is 13 amino acids. Germline values: CDR1 SGHRS, CDR2 YFSETQ. For the CDR3, the DNA is TGCGCCAGCAGCCCGGAGGGGTACACTGAAGCTTTCTTT. This encodes CASSPEGYTEAFF.

The genes are TRBV2 and TRBJ1-2; D is unresolved. Germline values: CDR1 SNHLY, CDR2 FYNNEI. CDR3 size: 13 residues. With 10 bases removed from V and 4 bases from J, the gap between germline ends came to 16 bases. The CDR3 spells CAILKRGSYGYTF. The CDR3 region has the DNA TGTGCCATCCTTAAACGGGGTAGCTATGGCTACACCTTC.

The chain joins TRBV5-1 to TRBJ1-1; the D gene is possibly TRBD1 (5 bases). Looked up from germline, CDR1 is SGHRS and CDR2 is YFSETQ. The V end lost 0 bases, the J end lost 4 bases, and 13 bases lay between the germline ends. The CDR3 sequence is 15 residues long. CDR3: CASSLAGRVVTEAFF. The CDR3 nucleotides read TGCGCCAGCAGCTTGGCAGGCAGGGTAGTCACTGAAGCTTTCTTT.

The chain employs TRBV2 and TRBJ1-5; no reliable D call. Trimming removed 7 bases from V and 3 bases from J, with 13 bases in between. The CDR3 has 14 amino acids. Germline assignment: CDR1 SNHLY and CDR2 FYNNEI. This CDR3 reads CASTELQSNQPQHF. CDR3 coding DNA: TGTGCCAGCACAGAGTTACAGTCCAATCAGCCCCAGCATTTT.

The V call is TRBV30, the J call TRBJ1-2; D may be TRBD1 (5 bases). This CDR3 is built from 16 residues. V gave up 3 bases and J gave up 6 bases, with 23 bases separating them. Per the germline V gene, CDR1 is GTSNPN and CDR2 is SVGIG (reference sequence). CDR3 region: CAWSVLLGRGGDGYTF. Written as DNA, the CDR3 is TGTGCCTGGAGCGTACTACTGGGAAGGGGAGGGGATGGCTACACCTTC.

The chain employs TRBV6-5 and TRBJ2-1, with TRBD2 matching over 12 bases. The CDR3 covers 14 residues. Germline loops: CDR1 MNHEY, CDR2 SVGAGI. J gave up 4 bases and V 10 bases, and 5 bases lay outside the gene matches. CDR3 DNA sequence: TGTGCCACCAGACTAGCGGGGGAATACAATGAGCAGTTCTTC. Its protein product is CATRLAGEYNEQFF.